This T cell receptor (beta chain) was sequenced for a study of cytomegalovirus exposure and HLA in healthy donors (dated by TCRdb to the late 2010s). About the full investigation: A later analysis indicated that the 95 to 150 validation repertoires were generated on the platform also employed for the 720 or so repertoires of the first cohort. The study was designed to test whether signatures of past pathogen exposure could be identified by cataloging public T cell receptors. Besides the first cohort of 666 subjects, a separate validation cohort made up of over a hundred different subjects was used. To predict cytomegalovirus infection status, the study brought together high-throughput TCR immunosequencing, statistical association of individual TCRs with disease status, and machine learning. Study-wide findings and limitations: Cytomegalovirus status was reported to be diagnosed by the classifier with high specificity and sensitivity in both the original and validation cohorts. Of the cluster scores, roughly 95% were above 0 in a later analysis, which found that TCRs clustered in the first cohort also tended to co-occur in the 90 to 150 validation repertoires. A few of the identified cytomegalovirus-associated TCR beta chains were confirmed in vitro to be specific for cytomegalovirus antigens. The study gave a list of about 170 TCR beta chains associated with cytomegalovirus. The authors suggested that the approach could potentially be generalized to other disease states and immunological phenotypes. Across donors, most TCR sequences were observed very rarely, whereas some public TCRs were present in many individuals. A later analysis lacked HLA typing for the validation cohort, so it scored co-occurrence in that cohort across all 130 or so repertoires.

The donors belonged to the validation cohort of over a hundred subjects, which was separate from the roughly 670-subject first cohort. From cysteine to phenylalanine, the CDR3 is 16 amino acids long. Only the CDR3 portion is preserved as DNA: 48 bases, with reading frame beginning at the first base. Trimming accounts for 5 bases at V and 6 bases at J, while the number of junction bases matched to no gene is 11. CDR1 and CDR2, per the germline V gene (reference sequence), are MNHEY and SMNVEV. The receptor library was made with the immunoSEQ multiplex PCR assay. Concerning the study's data processing: A statistical classification framework was developed to diagnose cytomegalovirus status using the catalog of TCR beta chain sequences. The clones in this table, taken by TCRdb from immuneACCESS, are in-frame only. Not every clone is retained; where verified, under half of the shortfall comes from an unresolved V gene, and the cause of the rest is unknown. That table furnishes V, J and clone size, whereas the DNA furnished D and trimming. This sample comprises about 130,000 clones, about 90% of them detected only once. The ten largest account for 1.4% to 1.5% of the sample.

As for this clone: What antigen it recognizes has not been identified. No base qualities exist here, and no much larger clone lies one base off it.

Recombination joined TRBV27 with TRBJ2-2, with TRBD2 matching 8 junction bases. The sequenced sample consisted of PBMCs. This TCR was recovered from a man aged 25-45 years in good health and CMV-seronegative. This receptor has the CDR3 CASSRDGRAFSGELFF. The nucleotides are TGTGCCAGCAGTCGAGACGGGAGGGCGTTTTCCGGGGAGCTGTTTTTT.